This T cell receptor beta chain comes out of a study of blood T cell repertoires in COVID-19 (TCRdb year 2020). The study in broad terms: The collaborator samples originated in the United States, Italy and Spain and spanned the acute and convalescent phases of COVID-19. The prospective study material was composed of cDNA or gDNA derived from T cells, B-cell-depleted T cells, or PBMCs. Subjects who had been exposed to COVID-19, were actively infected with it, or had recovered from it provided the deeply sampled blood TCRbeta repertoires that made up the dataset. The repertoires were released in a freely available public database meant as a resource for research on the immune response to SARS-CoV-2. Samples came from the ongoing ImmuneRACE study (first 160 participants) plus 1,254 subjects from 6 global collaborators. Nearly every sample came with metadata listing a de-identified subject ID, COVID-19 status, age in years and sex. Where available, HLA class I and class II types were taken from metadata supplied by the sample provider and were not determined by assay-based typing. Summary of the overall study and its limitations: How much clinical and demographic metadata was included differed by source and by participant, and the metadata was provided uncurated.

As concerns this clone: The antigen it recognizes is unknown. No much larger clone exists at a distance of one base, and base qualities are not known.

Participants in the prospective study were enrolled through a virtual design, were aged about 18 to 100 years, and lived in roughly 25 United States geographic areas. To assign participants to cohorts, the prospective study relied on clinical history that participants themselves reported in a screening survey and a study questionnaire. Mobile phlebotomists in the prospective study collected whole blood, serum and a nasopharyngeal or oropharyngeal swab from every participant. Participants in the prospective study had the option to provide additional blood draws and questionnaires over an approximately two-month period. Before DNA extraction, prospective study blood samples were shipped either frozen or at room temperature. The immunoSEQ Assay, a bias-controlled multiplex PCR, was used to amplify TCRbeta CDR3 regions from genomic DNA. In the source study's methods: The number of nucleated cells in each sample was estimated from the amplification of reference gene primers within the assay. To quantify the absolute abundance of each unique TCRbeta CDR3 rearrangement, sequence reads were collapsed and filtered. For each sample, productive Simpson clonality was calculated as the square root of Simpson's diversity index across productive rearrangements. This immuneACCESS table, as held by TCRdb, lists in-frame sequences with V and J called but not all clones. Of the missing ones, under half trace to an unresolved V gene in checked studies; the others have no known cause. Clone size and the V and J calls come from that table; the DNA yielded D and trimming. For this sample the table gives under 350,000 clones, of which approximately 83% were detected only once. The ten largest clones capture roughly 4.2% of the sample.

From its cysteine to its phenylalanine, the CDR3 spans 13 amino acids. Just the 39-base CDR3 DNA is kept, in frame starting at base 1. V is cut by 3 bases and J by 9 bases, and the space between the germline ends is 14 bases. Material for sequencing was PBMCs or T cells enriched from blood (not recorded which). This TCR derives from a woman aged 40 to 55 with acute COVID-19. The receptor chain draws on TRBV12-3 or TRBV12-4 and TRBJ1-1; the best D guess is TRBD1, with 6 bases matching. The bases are TGTGCCAGCAGTTTTAACAGGGAGGGGAAAGCTTTCTTT. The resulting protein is CASSFNREGKAFF.